This is a list of T cell receptor beta chains from one sample in a study of T-cell reconstitution after alpha-beta-depleted transplantation in children. TCRdb reprocessed the PCR reads via MiXCR and lists one record per CDR3 protein. The data hold about 1,000,000 distinct CDR3 sequences, with 25% to 30% observed a single time. Sequenced material: PBMCs, mostly from graft donor cells, taken 360 days after TCRalphabeta/CD19-depleted stem cell transplant. These receptors were collected from a boy in the first two years of life who had a stem cell transplant for SCID, so the T cells may come from the graft donor. The CDR3 runs from the conserved cysteine through the conserved F or W. The D gene is left open where the match is weak. Size is stated for part of the rows, as once, few or many counts, or as a class when the clone is expanded.

>NA|TRBD2|TRBV12-3/TRBV12-4|TRBJ2-2
TGTGCCAGCAGTCCCGGGGGGGCCTCGAACACCGGGGAGCTGTTTTTT
CASSPGGASNTGELFF
>NA|NA|TRBV7-8|TRBJ2-7
TGTGCCAGCAGCTTAGGTGTGGGGCCCACTGCCTACGAGCAGTACTTC
CASSLGVGPTAYEQYF
>NA|NA|TRBV29-1|TRBJ2-4
TGCAGCGTAGCGACCCTACGACTCGGGGGAAACATTCAGTACTTC
CSVATLRLGGNIQYF
>NA|NA|TRBV3-1|TRBJ2-3
TGTGCCAGCAGCCAGTATCAGGGGCCAGATACGCAGTATTTT
CASSQYQGPDTQYF
>many|NA|TRBV6-5|TRBJ2-3
TGTGCCAGCAGTTACTCGAGCACAGATACGCAGTATTTT
CASSYSSTDTQYF
>few|NA|TRBV11-2|TRBJ2-1
TGTGCCAGCAGCTTAGGAAGGAAGGGGTCCTACAATGAGCAGTTCTTC
CASSLGRKGSYNEQFF
>few|NA|TRBV2|TRBJ2-3
TGTGCCAGCACCCCAGAGGTAGGGCCAGATACGCAGTATTTT
CASTPEVGPDTQYF
>NA|NA|TRBV7-6|TRBJ2-1
TGTGCCAGCAGCTTAGAGGGACGGCAACGGATGCCGTTCTTC
CASSLEGRQRMPFF
>NA|NA|TRBV5-5|TRBJ2-5
TGTGCCAGCAGCTCATGGACAGACCAAGAGACCCAGTACTTC
CASSSWTDQETQYF
>NA|NA|TRBV10-3|TRBJ2-5
TGTGCCATCAGCAGCCAAGAGACCCAGTACTTC
CAISSQETQYF
>few|NA|TRBV15|TRBJ1-2
TGTGCCACCAACTCCGGACCCTTGGCTTATGGCTACACCTTC
CATNSGPLAYGYTF
>NA|NA|TRBV19|TRBJ2-1
TGTGCCACTTCTTGGGGGGTCAACTACAATGAGCAGTTCTTC
CATSWGVNYNEQFF
>NA|TRBD2|TRBV10-3|TRBJ2-3
TGTGCCATCAGTTCTAGCGGGGGCACAGATACGCAGTATTTT
CAISSSGGTDTQYF
>NA|NA|TRBV6-1|TRBJ2-2
TGTGCCAGCAGTGAAGCACAGGGTCGGAGCACCGGGGAGCTGTTTTTT
CASSEAQGRSTGELFF
>NA|TRBD1|TRBV12-3/TRBV12-4|TRBJ2-7
TGTGCCAGCGAAGACAGGGTGTCCTACGAGCAGTACTTC
CASEDRVSYEQYF
>NA|NA|TRBV6-6|TRBJ1-4
TGTGCCAGCACCCCGGGACTGCCGGTAAAACTGTTTTTT
CASTPGLPVKLFF
>few|NA|TRBV27|TRBJ1-1
TGTGCCAGCAGCTCCTTACAGGGCCTGAACACTGAAGCTTTCTTT
CASSSLQGLNTEAFF